A single T cell receptor (beta chain) is shown here with its context. Antigen unknown. Trimming removed 4 bases at V and 11 bases at J, with 21 bases between. Germline-derived CDR1 and CDR2 are SNHLY and FYNNEI. This CDR3 has 16 residues. What was sequenced were expressed TCRB transcripts, since all of the isolated RNA had been reverse transcribed. Sequencing used immunoSEQ multiplex PCR; TCRdb keeps in-frame clones, though not all of them. The sample records 350,000 to 450,000 clones, approximately 15% being singletons. This sample was included in a study of beta chain features in type 1 diabetes. Study-wide findings and caveats: The question left open here concerned HLA type influencing TCRB rearrangement.

Every sorted population was more than 98% pure. This chain uses TRBV2 with TRBJ1-6, with D possibly being TRBD1 (5 bases). The sample was naive CD4+ T cells from blood. This clonotype originated in a man aged 30 to 39 in good health. The CDR3 nucleotides read TGTGCCAGCAGTGCGCTACCGGGACGGACTCGGACACCCCTCCACTTT. Translating it yields CASSALPGRTRTPLHF.